One sample yielded the 8 T cell receptor beta chains listed below, sequenced in a study of blood T cells in healthy people across ages. The second PCR ran about 6 to 11 cycles with a sample-barcoded 5' primer and J-beta primers. TCRdb redid the calling of the 5' RACE reads with MiXCR, one entry per CDR3 protein. The sample includes hundreds of thousands of distinct CDR3 sequences, about 46% of them seen just once. Sample: blood. These TCRs come from an elderly man in good health.

The V gene is TRBV20-1, the J gene TRBJ2-7; D unresolved. The CDR3 is made up of 15 amino acids. CDR1 and CDR2 from the germline V gene are DFQATT and SNEGSKA (reference sequence). The V end was cut by 6 bases, the J end by 0 bases, with 18 bases between. The CDR3 protein is CSASLWASNSYEQYF. The CDR3 DNA reads TGCAGTGCCAGCCTATGGGCCTCGAACTCCTACGAGCAGTACTTC.

This clonotype was counted a few times. This sequence joins TRBV6-2 or TRBV6-3 and TRBJ2-7; 11 nucleotides match TRBD2. V was pared by 7 bases and J by 3 bases, with 8 bases of the junction left unmatched. The CDR3 is 15 residues long. Germline CDR1 MNHEY, CDR2 SVGEGT. CDR3 bases: TGTGCCAGCATACCCGGTGGGACTAGCGGCTACGAGCAGTACTTC. It specifies CASIPGGTSGYEQYF.

This clonotype was seen more than once but under ten times. In nucleotides, the CDR3 is TGCAGCGTTGAAGTACAGCGGGCGGGTACGCAGTATTTT. It specifies CSVEVQRAGTQYF. The chain links TRBV29-1 to TRBJ2-3; TRBD2 is a possible D gene (6 bases). V dropped 1 base and J dropped 8 bases, with 13 bases sitting between them. Germline V lookup: CDR1 SQVTM, CDR2 ANQGSEA. The CDR3 extends over 13 amino acids.

This chain connects TRBV6-5 to TRBJ2-7; TRBD2 aligns across 8 bases. Germline CDR1 MNHEY, CDR2 SVGAGI. The V gene end was trimmed by 5 bases and the J gene end by 5 bases; junction bases not matched to a gene: 5. There are 13 residues in the CDR3. CDR3 residues: CASSPRLANEQYF. The CDR3 coding sequence is TGTGCCAGCAGTCCCCGACTAGCGAACGAGCAGTACTTC.

The chain employs TRBV20-1 and TRBJ2-7; a possible D gene is TRBD2 (5 bases). This CDR3 comprises 12 residues. V dropped 2 bases and J dropped 4 bases, with 9 bases sitting between them. Germline values: CDR1 DFQATT, CDR2 SNEGSKA (reference sequence). CDR3 coding DNA: TGCAGTGCTAGATTTACGGGATACGAGCAGTACTTC. This encodes CSARFTGYEQYF.

Of note for this clonotype: This may arise from a read error, as a much more abundant clone is one base away. V and J are TRBV12-3 or TRBV12-4 and TRBJ2-5; D is unclear. The CDR3 is 14 amino acids. V was pared by 6 bases and J by 1 base, with 12 bases between. CDR3 sequence (DNA): TGTGCCAGCAGCGCCGCCCGGTGCCAAGAGACCCAGTACTTC. Its translation is CASSAARCQETQYF.

The V gene is TRBV7-3, the J gene TRBJ2-3; tentative D call: TRBD1 (5 bases). This CDR3 is built from 17 residues. Germline assignment: CDR1 SGHTA and CDR2 FQGTGA. V was pared by 5 bases and J by 1 base, with 19 bases between. This CDR3 is CASSPSPRVRGTDTQYF. The CDR3 DNA reads as TGTGCCAGCAGCCCCTCGCCGCGCGTCAGGGGCACAGATACGCAGTATTTT.

This chain connects TRBV29-1 to TRBJ2-5; the D is unclear. The germline gives CDR1 SQVTM, CDR2 ANQGSEA. The CDR3 length is 13 residues. Trimming removed 4 bases from V and 2 bases from J, with 11 bases in between. DNA for the CDR3: TGCAGCGTTGGTTTTGGTGGGCAAGAGACCCAGTACTTC. Amino acids: CSVGFGGQETQYF.